The 13 T cell receptor beta chains below come from one sample, sequenced in a study of cytomegalovirus exposure and HLA in healthy donors. TCRdb's copy holds only in-frame clones and misses some; the assay was immunoSEQ multiplex PCR. There are roughly 180,000 clones in the sample; approximately 89% occur only once, and approximately 7.7% lies in the top ten. The sample taken for sequencing was PBMCs. The receptors originated from a young man in good health and CMV-seropositive.

This clone has more than one count but fewer than ten. J is TRBJ1-1 and V is TRBV9; D ambiguous. Germline loops: CDR1 SGDLS, CDR2 YYNGEE. V was trimmed by 0 bases and J by 8 bases, leaving 26 bases between them. The CDR3 is 18 amino acids. CDR3 in DNA: TGTGCCAGCAGCGTAGATCCCTTACGGAGCCACCCTTCCGGGGAAGCTTTCTTT. Protein product: CASSVDPLRSHPSGEAFF.

The chain couples TRBV7-6 to TRBJ1-5; perhaps TRBD1 as D (6 bases). The CDR3 spans 14 residues. The V and J ends lost 5 bases and 1 base respectively, with 9 bases between them. CDR1 is SGHVS, CDR2 FNYEAQ, per germline. The CDR3 region is CASSRDTSNQPQHF. CDR3 nucleotides: TGTGCCAGCAGCCGGGACACAAGCAATCAGCCCCAGCATTTT. The whole variable domain, filled in from reference TRBV7-6 and TRBJ1-5, reads GAGVSQSPRYKVTKRGQDVALRCDPISGHVSLYWYRQALGQGPEFLTYFNYEAQQDKSGLPNDRFSAERPEGSISTLTIQRTEQRDSAMYRCASSRDTSNQPQHFGDGTRLSIL.

This chain uses TRBV28 with TRBJ2-7, with 10 bases that match TRBD1. V lost 4 bases and J lost 2; bases outside the gene matches: 5. The CDR3 consists of 15 residues. Per germline, CDR1 MDHEN and CDR2 SYDVKM. The CDR3 nucleotides are TGTGCCAGCAGTTCGGGAGGGACAGGGGCCTACGAGCAGTACTTC. This encodes CASSSGGTGAYEQYF. The full variable domain, in which reference TRBV28 and TRBJ2-7 provide the parts outside the CDR3, is DVKVTQSSRYLVKRTGEKVFLECVQDMDHENMFWYRQDPGLGLRLIYFSYDVKMKEKGDIPEGYSVSREKKERFSLILESASTNQTSMYLCASSSGGTGAYEQYFGPGTRLTVT.

Only one count was recorded for this clone. The chain links TRBV10-3 to TRBJ2-7; 8 nucleotides match TRBD1. The germline V gene encodes CDR1 ENHRY and CDR2 SYGVKD. V gave up 5 bases and J gave up 5 bases; unmatched junction bases: 5. The CDR3 runs 13 residues. The CDR3 region is CAISSGGNNEQYF. As DNA, the CDR3 is TGTGCCATCAGTTCAGGGGGCAACAACGAGCAGTACTTC.

The count of this clone is one. The J gene is TRBJ2-5, the V gene TRBV29-1; D perhaps matches TRBD1 (6 bases). V lost 5 bases to trimming and J lost 4 bases, with 17 bases between them. CDR1 and CDR2 (germline): SQVTM, ANQGSEA. CDR3 length: 14 amino acids. The CDR3 DNA sequence: TGCAGCGTTAGGCAGGGGTTACGAGGAGAGACCCAGTACTTC. Amino acids: CSVRQGLRGETQYF. The full variable domain, rest sourced from reference TRBV29-1 and TRBJ2-5, is SAVISQKPSRDICQRGTSLTIQCQVDSQVTMMFWYRQQPGQSLTLIATANQGSEATYESGFVIDKFPISRPNLTFSTLTVSNMSPEDSSIYLCSVRQGLRGETQYFGPGTRLLVL.

The rearrangement links TRBV11-2 to TRBJ2-5, with D possibly TRBD2 on 5 matching bases. The CDR3 is made up of 15 amino acids. CDR1 and CDR2 from the germline V gene are SGHAT and FQNNGV. V gave up 6 bases and J gave up 0 bases, with 14 bases separating them. In nucleotides, the CDR3 is TGTGCCAGCAGTTACCGCCCCGGGGACCAAGAGACCCAGTACTTC. Protein product: CASSYRPGDQETQYF.

The chain employs TRBV2 and TRBJ2-7, with D possibly TRBD1 on 6 matching bases. The V gene's germline CDR1 is SNHLY and CDR2 FYNNEI. The CDR3 totals 13 residues. Deletions cut 6 bases from V and 3 bases from J, with 12 bases between. The CDR3 spells CASSRTVDYEQYF. The DNA for the CDR3 is TGTGCCAGCAGCCGGACAGTGGACTACGAGCAGTACTTC.

J is TRBJ1-1 and V is TRBV6-5; 7 bases map to TRBD1. CDR1 and CDR2 from the germline V gene are MNHEY and SVGAGI. J was trimmed by 4 bases and V by 2 bases; bases with no gene match: 1. The CDR3 contains 13 residues. The CDR3 loop reads CASSYPGGTEAFF. In DNA form, the CDR3 reads TGTGCCAGCAGTTACCCAGGGGGCACTGAAGCTTTCTTT.

This clone was seen only a few times. The chain recombines TRBV28 with TRBJ2-7; tentative D call: TRBD1 (5 bases). The CDR3 runs 12 residues. Germline CDR1 and CDR2: MDHEN and SYDVKM. With 6 bases removed from V and 9 bases from J, the gap between germline ends came to 15 bases. The CDR3 DNA follows: TGTGCCAGCAGGTCTCCAGGGAAGGGGCAGTACTTC. Its protein is CASRSPGKGQYF.

This rearrangement joins TRBV6-6 to TRBJ2-1; 8 bases fit TRBD2. CDR1 is MNHNY, CDR2 SVGAGI, per germline (reference sequence). With 5 bases clipped from V and 3 bases from J, the junction kept 9 bases outside the gene matches. The CDR3 has 16 amino acids. The CDR3 reads CASSPTSGSFYNEQFF. The CDR3 DNA reads TGTGCCAGCAGTCCAACCAGCGGGAGCTTCTACAATGAGCAGTTCTTC.

This clone has only one observation. V gene TRBV7-2 combines with J gene TRBJ2-1; 8 nucleotides agree with TRBD2. The CDR3 covers 15 residues. CDR1 is SGHTA, CDR2 FQGNSA, per germline. With 5 bases clipped from V and 1 base from J, the junction kept 4 bases outside the gene matches. CDR3: CASSVKRESYNEQFF. CDR3 coding DNA: TGTGCCAGCAGCGTAAAGCGGGAGTCCTACAATGAGCAGTTCTTC.

The rearrangement joins TRBV7-2 to TRBJ1-2, with unresolved D. The CDR3 is 12 residues long. Germline V lookup: CDR1 SGHTA, CDR2 FQGNSA. Trimming stripped 1 base from V and 13 bases from J, with 13 bases between. The CDR3 protein is CASSLVGSVGTF. The CDR3 DNA reads as TGTGCCAGCAGCTTAGTTGGGTCTGTGGGCACCTTC.

The genes are TRBV19 and TRBJ1-5; D unclear. This CDR3 spans 13 amino acids. The V and J ends lost 4 bases and 6 bases respectively, with 10 bases between them. The germline CDR1 and CDR2 sequences are LNHDA and SQIVND (reference sequence). The CDR3 coding sequence is TGTGCCAGTAGTACCGATCGAATTCAGCCCCAGCATTTT. Amino acid sequence: CASSTDRIQPQHF.